This T cell receptor beta chain stems from a study of blood T cell repertoires in COVID-19. Per the original data handling: Counts of nucleated cells, estimated from reference gene primer amplification, were obtained. Clones were sequenced by immunoSEQ multiplex PCR, and TCRdb holds only the in-frame ones, with some missing. For V, J and clone size, that table is used; D and trimming come from the DNA. The sample contains about 26,000 clones, about 87% of which appear only once. This CDR3 is built from 14 residues. The germline CDR1 and CDR2 sequences are SGHVS and FQNEAQ. V lost 5 bases and J 3 bases, leaving 13 bases between the germline ends.

The chain links TRBV7-8 to TRBJ1-1, with D possibly matching TRBD1 (6 bases). The sequenced material came from peripheral blood. The receptor comes from a human donor in a cohort sampled during active COVID-19. CDR3 coding DNA: TGTGCCAGCAGCGGCACCTCAGGGGACACTGAAGCTTTCTTT. Its protein is CASSGTSGDTEAFF.